This T cell receptor beta chain was sequenced during a study of blood T cell repertoires in COVID-19 (dated by TCRdb to the early 2020s). Background on the whole study: The collaborator samples originated in the United States, Italy and Spain and spanned the acute and convalescent phases of COVID-19. The prospective study material was composed of cDNA or gDNA derived from T cells, B-cell-depleted T cells, or PBMCs. Deeply sampled blood TCRbeta repertoires from subjects exposed to, actively infected with, or recovered from COVID-19 were included in the dataset. The repertoires were released in a freely available public database intended as a resource for research on the immune response to SARS-CoV-2. Samples were obtained from the ongoing ImmuneRACE study (first 160 participants) and from over a thousand subjects provided by 6 global collaborators. The sample metadata nearly always contained a de-identified subject ID, COVID-19 status, age in years and sex. HLA class I and class II types, where available, came from metadata supplied by the sample provider rather than from assay-based typing. On the study overall, not on this receptor specifically: The amount of clinical and demographic metadata varied by source and participant and was provided uncurated.

TCRbeta CDR3 regions were amplified from genomic DNA by means of the immunoSEQ Assay, a bias-controlled multiplex PCR. The authors' analysis ran thus. The number of nucleated cells in each sample was estimated from the amplification of reference gene primers within the assay. To quantify the absolute abundance of each unique TCRbeta CDR3 rearrangement, sequence reads were collapsed and filtered. For each sample, productive Simpson clonality was calculated as the square root of Simpson's diversity index across productive rearrangements. TCRdb re-hosts the immuneACCESS table, in-frame sequences only. Its copies lack some clones; in the studies checked, an unresolved V gene accounts for under half of them, and the cause for the rest is not known. From that table come the V and J calls and clone size; the DNA was used to work out D and trimming. For this sample there are fewer than 200,000 clones; about 85% appear just once. The biggest ten clones account for around 5% of the sample.

One collaborating source in Seattle enrolled patients while the patients were actively infected and followed the patients over time throughout the course of disease. Whole blood was collected in K2EDTA tubes by collaborating institutions according to the institutions' own protocols. For TCRbeta analysis, collaborators shipped samples in one of three forms: frozen whole blood, isolated PBMCs, or DNA extracted from either of those sample types. Comments on this clone: Its recognized antigen is unknown. Per-base quality was not reported, and no clone a single base away is much larger than it.

From a lookup of the germline V gene, CDR1 and CDR2 are SGHAT and FQNNGV. V loses 5 bases of germline sequence and J loses 7 bases, and the interval between the two ends is 11 bases. From the cysteine up to the phenylalanine, the CDR3 has a length of 12 residues. Only CDR3 DNA is held: 36 bases, read in frame from base 1. This TCR derives from a woman between 50 and 59 years old with COVID-19, enrolled during active disease. The sequencing sample was made of peripheral blood. The sequence joins TRBV11-2 to TRBJ2-5, with the D gene too uncertain to name. The CDR3 reads CASSTATGTQYF. The DNA sequence is as follows: TGTGCCAGCAGCACCGCCACGGGGACCCAGTACTTC. Here the CDR3 is joined to the reference TRBV11-2 and TRBJ2-5 genes, and the full variable domain is: EAGVAQSPRYKIIEKRQSVAFWCNPISGHATLYWYQQILGQGPKLLIQFQNNGVVDDSQLPKDRFSAERLKGVDSTLKIQPAKLEDSAVYLCASSTATGTQYFGPGTRLLVL.